The sequence of this TCR beta chain was determined in a study of cytomegalovirus exposure and HLA in healthy donors. PCR primers comprised 60 Vbeta and 13 Jbeta primers. Generated by immunoSEQ multiplex PCR, the TCRdb table keeps only in-frame clones and is missing some. The repertoire holds about 220,000 clones, with about four fifths as singletons. The TCR was taken from a man aged 40-49 years in good health and CMV-seropositive. The sample was PBMCs.

CDR3 sequence: CSVEGGVVVNTEAFF. In DNA form, the CDR3 reads TGCAGCGTTGAAGGGGGCGTCGTGGTGAACACTGAAGCTTTCTTT. The V call is TRBV29-1, the J call TRBJ1-1; possible D gene TRBD1, 5 bases. This CDR3 has 15 residues. From germline, CDR1 is SQVTM and CDR2 ANQGSEA. Trimming shortened V by 1 base and J by 0 bases, and 12 bases separated the two germline ends.